These 30 T cell receptor beta chains came from one sample sequenced in a study of blood T cell repertoires in COVID-19. Produced via immunoSEQ multiplex PCR; TCRdb's table is partial and in-frame only. Seen here are over 75,000 clones, about 90% observed once, and the top ten hold about 1.9%. The specimen sequenced was peripheral blood. Receptor source: a man between 50 and 59 years old with COVID-19, enrolled during active disease.

The J gene is TRBJ1-1, the V gene TRBV6-5; 8 bases match TRBD1. The CDR3 runs 12 residues. Germline CDR1 reads MNHEY; CDR2 reads SVGAGI. Trimming at V came to 6 bases and at J to 8 bases, leaving 5 bases not matched to a gene. The CDR3 DNA reads as TGTGCCAGCAGAAGATGGACAGGGGAAGCTTTCTTT. This translates into CASRRWTGEAFF.

The chain uses TRBV12-3 or TRBV12-4 and TRBJ1-2; TRBD1 is a possible D gene (6 bases). The CDR3 length is 12 residues. Trimming took 6 bases from V and 7 from J, leaving 12 bases between them. CDR3 nucleotides: TGTGCCAGCAGCCCTACAGGGACTGGCTACACCTTC. Amino acid sequence: CASSPTGTGYTF.

The chain carries TRBV30 and TRBJ1-3, with D tentatively TRBD1 (6 bases). Between the trimmed V and J ends, which lost 2 bases and 4 bases, there was a span of 12 bases. There are 14 residues in the CDR3. Looked up from germline, CDR1 is GTSNPN and CDR2 is SVGIG (reference sequence). CDR3 sequence reads: CAWSSGTKGNTIYF. In DNA, the CDR3 is TGTGCCTGGAGTTCTGGGACAAAAGGAAACACCATATATTTT.

The chain links TRBV24-1 to TRBJ2-1; 11 bases match TRBD1. This CDR3 has 14 residues. The germline V gene encodes CDR1 KGHDR and CDR2 SFDVKD. The ends lost 5 bases at V and 8 bases at J; junction bases unmatched: 4. The CDR3 spells CATSVDRGQYEQFF. CDR3 nucleotides: TGTGCCACCAGTGTGGACAGGGGGCAGTATGAGCAGTTCTTC.

This rearrangement joins TRBV6-2 or TRBV6-3 to TRBJ1-6; D might be TRBD1 (5 bases). Trimming cost V 4 bases and J 9 bases, with 13 bases left between them. Germline lookup yields CDR1 MNHEY and CDR2 SVGEGT. This CDR3 is 14 amino acids long. For the CDR3, the DNA is TGTGCCAGCAGTTCACAGGATATGGCTTCACCCCTCCACTTT. This codes for CASSSQDMASPLHF.

The chain joins TRBV12-3 or TRBV12-4 to TRBJ1-1; D gene unclear. The CDR3 contains 12 residues. Trimming left V 1 base short and J 9 bases short, with 9 bases between. The CDR3 is CASSLGSLQAFF. As DNA, the CDR3 is TGTGCCAGCAGTTTAGGTAGTCTTCAAGCTTTCTTT.

The genes are TRBV24-1 and TRBJ2-2; the D gene is possibly TRBD2 (5 bases). The CDR3 runs to 14 residues. Germline lookup yields CDR1 KGHDR and CDR2 SFDVKD. With 7 bases removed from V and 1 base from J, the gap between germline ends came to 9 bases. This chain's CDR3 is CATSQAGNTGELFF. The CDR3 nucleotides are TGTGCCACCAGCCAGGCGGGGAACACCGGGGAGCTGTTTTTT.

The J gene is TRBJ1-5, the V gene TRBV6-5, with 10 bases lining up with TRBD1. The trim removed 6 bases at V and 5 bases at J, leaving 1 base unmatched. The germline CDR1 and CDR2 sequences are MNHEY and SVGAGI. The CDR3 spans 13 residues. The CDR3 here is CASSGQGDQPQHF. CDR3 coding DNA: TGTGCCAGCAGCGGACAGGGGGATCAGCCCCAGCATTTT.

The chain recombines TRBV9 with TRBJ2-5; 12 nucleotides match TRBD1. Germline V gives CDR1 SGDLS, CDR2 YYNGEE. This CDR3 is 15 amino acids long. The ends lost 4 bases at V and 5 bases at J; junction bases unmatched: 6. The CDR3 spells CASSSGQGARETQYF. DNA for the CDR3: TGTGCCAGCAGCTCGGGACAGGGGGCCAGGGAGACCCAGTACTTC.

This clone has a handful of counts. The genes are TRBV10-3 and TRBJ1-2, with 8 bases aligning to TRBD1. The CDR3 has 13 amino acids. J gave up 5 bases and V 3 bases, and 2 bases lay outside the gene matches. Germline V gene lookup returns CDR1 ENHRY and CDR2 SYGVKD. CDR3: CAISDDRGYGYTF. The CDR3 DNA sequence: TGTGCCATCAGTGACGACAGGGGTTATGGCTACACCTTC.

In its sample, this clone was seen once. The CDR3 region has the DNA TGTGCCAGCAGTGGTCAGCGGGGGGCCCGGGATACGCAGTATTTT. It yields the protein CASSGQRGARDTQYF. The chain joins TRBV25-1 to TRBJ2-3; TRBD2 aligns across 9 bases. CDR1 MGHDK and CDR2 SYGVNS come from the germline V gene. V lost 4 bases, J lost 6 bases, and 8 bases stayed unmatched. The CDR3 runs to 15 residues.

The chain combines TRBV19 with TRBJ2-1; 10 nucleotides align to TRBD2. The CDR3 runs 16 residues. Germline loops: CDR1 LNHDA, CDR2 SQIVND (reference sequence). Germline trimming cut 5 bases from V and 3 bases from J; bases unmatched to any gene: 7. CDR3 sequence: CASSASGTSDYNEQFF. CDR3 DNA sequence: TGTGCCAGTAGTGCCTCCGGGACTAGCGACTACAATGAGCAGTTCTTC. The complete variable domain, with remaining parts taken from reference TRBV19 and TRBJ2-1, reads DGGITQSPKYLFRKEGQNVTLSCEQNLNHDAMYWYRQDPGQGLRLIYYSQIVNDFQKGDIAEGYSVSREKKESFPLTVTSAQKNPTAFYLCASSASGTSDYNEQFFGPGTRLTVL.

The rearrangement joins TRBV5-4 to TRBJ1-1; a possible D gene is TRBD1 (6 bases). The CDR3 has 16 residues. Trimming removed 1 base from V and 1 base from J, with 14 bases in between. Germline CDR1 and CDR2: SGHNT and YYREEE (reference sequence). This CDR3 reads CASSLRTVSANTEAFF. DNA of the CDR3: TGTGCCAGCAGCTTGAGGACAGTTTCGGCGAACACTGAAGCTTTCTTT.

This clone has only a few counts. The chain uses TRBV11-2 and TRBJ2-1, with 8 bases aligning to TRBD1. Germline V gene sequence: CDR1 SGHAT, CDR2 FQNNGV. J was trimmed by 2 bases and V by 1 base; bases with no gene match: 1. The CDR3 length is 15 residues. This chain's CDR3 is CASSLGTGTYNEQFF. The DNA of the CDR3 is TGTGCCAGCAGCTTAGGGACAGGGACCTACAATGAGCAGTTCTTC.

V is TRBV4-2 and J is TRBJ2-7, with 11 bases identical to TRBD1. Trimming at V came to 4 bases and at J to 2 bases, leaving 4 bases not matched to a gene. Germline lookup yields CDR1 LGHNA and CDR2 YNFKEQ. The CDR3 runs to 15 residues. CDR3 coding DNA: TGTGCCAGCAGCCCCGGACAGGGGGCGGCCTACGAGCAGTACTTC. Translation gives CASSPGQGAAYEQYF.

The chain joins TRBV9 to TRBJ1-1, with D uncertain. Germline V gives CDR1 SGDLS, CDR2 YYNGEE. The CDR3 runs to 14 residues. Between the trimmed V and J ends, which lost 4 bases and 0 bases, there was a span of 10 bases. This CDR3 is CASSLVDLNTEAFF. The DNA for the CDR3 is TGTGCCAGCAGCTTAGTCGACTTGAACACTGAAGCTTTCTTT.

The V call is TRBV28, the J call TRBJ1-2, with 7 nucleotides matching TRBD1. The CDR3 loop spans 14 amino acids. Trimming took 2 bases from V and 7 from J; bases not matched to a gene: 7. CDR1 MDHEN and CDR2 SYDVKM come from the germline V gene. The CDR3 DNA is TGTGCCAGCAGTTTAGGGGCAGGGGGTGGTGGCTACACCTTC. Translation: CASSLGAGGGGYTF.

V usage is TRBV5-1 and J usage is TRBJ2-1; 8 bases match TRBD2. CDR3 length: 15 residues. The germline V gene encodes CDR1 SGHRS and CDR2 YFSETQ. V was pared by 0 bases and J by 7 bases, with 6 bases of the junction left unmatched. The DNA for the CDR3 is TGCGCCAGCAGCTTGGTATTAGCGGGGTCAAATGAGCAGTTCTTC. Its protein product is CASSLVLAGSNEQFF.

The chain employs TRBV6-5 and TRBJ1-1; D gene unclear. This CDR3 is built from 14 residues. The ends were cut back, 2 bases at V and 1 base at J, with 8 bases in the middle. In germline, CDR1 is MNHEY, CDR2 SVGAGI. CDR3 protein: CASSYSVKNTEAFF. In nucleotides, the CDR3 is TGTGCCAGCAGTTACAGCGTCAAGAACACTGAAGCTTTCTTT.

The chain employs TRBV6-5 and TRBJ1-1; D is uncertain. There are 13 residues in the CDR3. V shed 6 bases and J shed 0 bases, with 8 bases lying between them. Germline V gives CDR1 MNHEY, CDR2 SVGAGI. In nucleotides, the CDR3 is TGTGCCAGCAGGATAACAGTGAACACTGAAGCTTTCTTT. It is translated as CASRITVNTEAFF.

The chain carries TRBV7-9 and TRBJ1-2; TRBD1 matches at 10 bases. Germline-derived CDR1 and CDR2 are SEHNR and FQNEAQ (reference sequence). V lost 5 bases and J lost 0; bases outside the gene matches: 12. The CDR3 runs 18 residues. Here the CDR3 reads CASSQKGQGFWANYGYTF. The CDR3 coding sequence is TGTGCCAGCAGCCAAAAGGGACAGGGGTTTTGGGCTAACTATGGCTACACCTTC. Filled out from reference TRBV7-9 and TRBJ1-2, the complete variable domain reads DTGVSQNPRHKITKRGQNVTFRCDPISEHNRLYWYRQTLGQGPEFLTYFQNEAQLEKSRLLSDRFSAERPKGSFSTLEIQRTEQGDSAMYLCASSQKGQGFWANYGYTFGSGTRLTVV.

The chain has TRBV13 and TRBJ1-1; TRBD1 aligns across 9 bases. Germline V gene lookup returns CDR1 PRHDT and CDR2 FYEKMQ (reference sequence). CDR3 length equals 13 residues. The V and J ends lost 4 bases and 11 bases, in that order; junction bases with no gene match: 8. In nucleotides, the CDR3 is TGTGCCAGCAGCTGGGACAGGGAAAAACCGGCTTTCTTT. This codes for CASSWDREKPAFF. Full variable domain (outside the CDR3, taken from reference TRBV13 and TRBJ1-1): AAGVIQSPRHLIKEKRETATLKCYPIPRHDTVYWYQQGPGQDPQFLISFYEKMQSDKGSIPDRFSAQQFSDYHSELNMSSLELGDSALYFCASSWDREKPAFFGQGTRLTVV.

The CDR3 nucleotides read TGCAGCGTTGAAGGAACGAAGGACATATACAATGAGCAGTTCTTC. Protein: CSVEGTKDIYNEQFF. This chain links TRBV29-1 with TRBJ2-1; possible D gene TRBD1, 5 bases. Germline V gene lookup returns CDR1 SQVTM and CDR2 ANQGSEA. This CDR3 spans 15 amino acids. V shed 1 base and J shed 4 bases, with 14 bases lying between them.

The chain is built from TRBV19 and TRBJ1-1; D might be TRBD1 (6 bases). CDR3 length: 11 residues. The germline gives CDR1 LNHDA, CDR2 SQIVND (reference sequence). Trimming cost V 4 bases and J 7 bases, with 7 bases left between them. The CDR3 reads CASSTTGEAFF. CDR3 DNA: TGTGCCAGTAGTACGACAGGTGAAGCTTTCTTT.

This chain connects TRBV7-9 to TRBJ2-3; D perhaps matches TRBD2 (5 bases). The CDR3 has 12 amino acids. V shed 2 bases and J shed 6 bases, with 6 bases lying between them. Germline CDR1 reads SEHNR; CDR2 reads FQNEAQ (reference sequence). CDR3: CASSLLADTQYF. CDR3 coding DNA: TGTGCCAGCAGCTTATTAGCGGATACGCAGTATTTT.

The gene calls are TRBV3-1 (or the pseudogene TRBV3-2) and TRBJ1-2; no clear D gene. This CDR3 is 13 amino acids long. Per germline, CDR1 LGHDT and CDR2 YNNKEL (reference sequence). V lost 1 base and J 4 bases, leaving 7 bases between the germline ends. The CDR3 nucleotides read TGTGCCAGCAGCCAAGTACAGACCTATGGCTACACCTTC. It specifies CASSQVQTYGYTF.

The rearrangement links TRBV6-1 to TRBJ2-1; 12 bases fit TRBD2. In germline, CDR1 is MNHNS, CDR2 SASEGT. V shed 2 bases and J 10 bases; nucleotides not matched to a gene: 6. The CDR3 is made up of 15 amino acids. The CDR3, as DNA: TGTGCCAGCAGTGAATCTAGCGGGGGGGTTGGGGAGCAGTTCTTC. Translation: CASSESSGGVGEQFF.

The chain recombines TRBV7-2 with TRBJ1-2; D possibly corresponds to TRBD1 (5 bases). The CDR3 runs to 16 residues. Germline lookup yields CDR1 SGHTA and CDR2 FQGNSA. Trimming left V 5 bases short and J 1 base short, with 17 bases between. The CDR3 sequence: CASSPLGRGINYGYTF. DNA of the CDR3: TGTGCCAGCAGCCCATTAGGACGGGGGATTAACTATGGCTACACCTTC.

The chain links TRBV7-9 to TRBJ1-2; 10 positions match TRBD1. Germline values: CDR1 SEHNR, CDR2 FQNEAQ (reference sequence). Germline trimming cut 4 bases from V and 6 bases from J; bases unmatched to any gene: 8. There are 15 residues in the CDR3. As DNA, the CDR3 is TGTGCCAGCAGCTCGACAGGGGGCAGCCTGGATGGCTACACCTTC. Residues: CASSSTGGSLDGYTF. Full variable domain (rest looked up from reference TRBV7-9 and TRBJ1-2): DTGVSQNPRHKITKRGQNVTFRCDPISEHNRLYWYRQTLGQGPEFLTYFQNEAQLEKSRLLSDRFSAERPKGSFSTLEIQRTEQGDSAMYLCASSSTGGSLDGYTFGSGTRLTVV.

V is TRBV6-5 and J is TRBJ1-4, with 9 bases lining up with TRBD1. This CDR3 has 13 residues. Germline V gene sequence: CDR1 MNHEY, CDR2 SVGAGI. J lost 7 bases, V lost 8 bases, and 5 bases had no gene match. CDR3 bases: TGTGCCAGCTGGGGACAGGGAGTTGAAAAACTGTTTTTT. This sequence encodes CASWGQGVEKLFF.